This T cell receptor beta chain was recorded in a study of cytomegalovirus exposure and HLA in healthy donors. General study points: Reports showed the classifier diagnosing cytomegalovirus status with high specificity and sensitivity.

CDR3 length: 14 residues. V was clipped by 6 bases and J by 0 bases, with 8 bases between them. Germline V gene lookup returns CDR1 MNHEY and CDR2 SMNVEV (reference sequence). Comment on this clone: What it recognizes is unknown.

PCR amplification relied on 60 Vbeta primers (plus 13 Jbeta primers). Profiled with immunoSEQ multiplex PCR; TCRdb holds only in-frame clones, not every one. The sample records about 140,000 clones, roughly 85% being singletons. This sequence originates from a man between 35 and 55 years old in good health and CMV-seropositive. The specimen sequenced was PBMCs. This chain links TRBV27 with TRBJ1-4; no definite D call. The CDR3 reads CASSQVATNEKLFF. In DNA, the CDR3 is TGTGCCAGCAGCCAGGTCGCAACTAATGAAAAACTGTTTTTT.